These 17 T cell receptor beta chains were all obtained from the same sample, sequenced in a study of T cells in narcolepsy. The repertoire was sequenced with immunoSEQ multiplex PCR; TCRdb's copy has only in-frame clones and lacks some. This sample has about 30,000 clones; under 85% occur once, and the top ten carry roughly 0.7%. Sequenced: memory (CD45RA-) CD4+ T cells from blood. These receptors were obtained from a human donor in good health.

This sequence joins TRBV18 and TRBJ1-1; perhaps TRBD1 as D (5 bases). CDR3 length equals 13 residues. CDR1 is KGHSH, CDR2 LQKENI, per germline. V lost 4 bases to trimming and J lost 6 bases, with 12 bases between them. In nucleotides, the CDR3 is TGTGCCAGCTCACGCGGGGGAATCTCTGAAGCTTTCTTT. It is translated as CASSRGGISEAFF. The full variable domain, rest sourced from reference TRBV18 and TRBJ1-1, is NAGVMQNPRHLVRRRGQEARLRCSPMKGHSHVYWYRQLPEEGLKFMVYLQKENIIDESGMPKERFSAEFPKEGPSILRIQQVVRGDSAAYFCASSRGGISEAFFGQGTRLTVV.

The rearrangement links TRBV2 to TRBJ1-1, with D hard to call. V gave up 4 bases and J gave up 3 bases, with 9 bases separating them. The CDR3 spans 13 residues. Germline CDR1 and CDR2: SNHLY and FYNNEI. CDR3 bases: TGTGCCAGCAGTGTAGGGATGGACACTGAAGCTTTCTTT. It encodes CASSVGMDTEAFF.

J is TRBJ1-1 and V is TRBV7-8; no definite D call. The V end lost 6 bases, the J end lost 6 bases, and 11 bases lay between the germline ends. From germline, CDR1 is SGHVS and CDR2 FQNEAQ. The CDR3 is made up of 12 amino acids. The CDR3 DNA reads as TGTGCCAGCAGTCTCCCGGGATCTGAAGCTTTCTTT. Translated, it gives CASSLPGSEAFF.

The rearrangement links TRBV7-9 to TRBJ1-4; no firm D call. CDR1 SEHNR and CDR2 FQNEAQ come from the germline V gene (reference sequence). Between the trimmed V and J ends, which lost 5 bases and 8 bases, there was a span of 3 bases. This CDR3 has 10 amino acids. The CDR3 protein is CASSGEKLFF. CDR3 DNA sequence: TGTGCCAGCAGCGGGGAAAAACTGTTTTTT.

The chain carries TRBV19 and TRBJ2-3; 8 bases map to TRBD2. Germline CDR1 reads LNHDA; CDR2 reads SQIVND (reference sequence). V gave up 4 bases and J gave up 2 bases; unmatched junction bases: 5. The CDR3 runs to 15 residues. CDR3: CASSTKRGTTDTQYF. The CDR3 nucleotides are TGTGCCAGTAGTACCAAGCGGGGGACCACAGATACGCAGTATTTT.

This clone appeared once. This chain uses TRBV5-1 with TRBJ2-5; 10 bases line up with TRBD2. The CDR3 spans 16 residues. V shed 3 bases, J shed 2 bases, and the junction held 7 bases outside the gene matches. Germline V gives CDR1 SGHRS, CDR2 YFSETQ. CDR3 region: CASSSGLAEGQETQYF. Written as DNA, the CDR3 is TGCGCCAGCAGCTCAGGACTAGCGGAGGGACAAGAGACCCAGTACTTC.

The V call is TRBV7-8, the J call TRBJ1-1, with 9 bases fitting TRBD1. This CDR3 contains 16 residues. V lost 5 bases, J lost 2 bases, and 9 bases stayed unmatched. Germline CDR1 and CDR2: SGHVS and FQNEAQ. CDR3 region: CASSHGQGLGNTEAFF. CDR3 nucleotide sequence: TGTGCCAGCAGCCACGGACAGGGGCTTGGTAACACTGAAGCTTTCTTT.

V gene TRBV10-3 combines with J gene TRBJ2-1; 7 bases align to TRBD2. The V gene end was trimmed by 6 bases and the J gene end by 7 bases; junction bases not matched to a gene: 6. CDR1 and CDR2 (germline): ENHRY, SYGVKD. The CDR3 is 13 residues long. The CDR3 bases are TGTGCCATCAGCAGTGGACTAGGGAATGAGCAGTTCTTC. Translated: CAISSGLGNEQFF.

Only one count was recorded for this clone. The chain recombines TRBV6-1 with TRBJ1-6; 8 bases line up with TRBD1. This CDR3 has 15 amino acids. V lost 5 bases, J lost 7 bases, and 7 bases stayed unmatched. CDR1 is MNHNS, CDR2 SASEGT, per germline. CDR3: CASSTGQVKNSPLHF. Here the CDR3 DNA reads TGTGCCAGCAGTACGGGACAGGTGAAAAATTCACCCCTCCACTTT.

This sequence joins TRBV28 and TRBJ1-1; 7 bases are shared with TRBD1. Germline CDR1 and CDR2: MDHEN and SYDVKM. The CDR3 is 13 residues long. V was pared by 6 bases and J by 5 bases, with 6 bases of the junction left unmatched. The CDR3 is CASSSDRRTEAFF. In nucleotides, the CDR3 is TGTGCCAGCAGCTCGGACAGGCGGACTGAAGCTTTCTTT.

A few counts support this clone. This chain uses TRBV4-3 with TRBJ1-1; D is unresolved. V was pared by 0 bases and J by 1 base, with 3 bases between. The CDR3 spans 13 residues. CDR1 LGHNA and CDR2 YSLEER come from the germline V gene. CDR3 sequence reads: CASSQEENTEAFF. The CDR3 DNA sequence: TGCGCCAGCAGCCAAGAAGAGAACACTGAAGCTTTCTTT.

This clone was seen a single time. This chain's CDR3 is CASKVTVYSNQPQHF. DNA of the CDR3: TGTGCCAGCAAAGTGACAGTTTATAGCAATCAGCCCCAGCATTTT. The chain employs TRBV27 and TRBJ1-5; the D gene is possibly TRBD1 (5 bases). Per the germline V gene, CDR1 is MNHEY and CDR2 is SMNVEV (reference sequence). The V end was cut by 7 bases, the J end by 0 bases, with 13 bases between. CDR3 length: 15 residues.

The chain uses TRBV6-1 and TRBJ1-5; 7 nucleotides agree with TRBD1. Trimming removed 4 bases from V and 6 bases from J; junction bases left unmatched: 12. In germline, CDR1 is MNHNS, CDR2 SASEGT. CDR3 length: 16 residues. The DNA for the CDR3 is TGTGCCAGCAGTGCCTCGACAGGGACGGGGGGTCAGCCCCAGCATTTT. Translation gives CASSASTGTGGQPQHF.

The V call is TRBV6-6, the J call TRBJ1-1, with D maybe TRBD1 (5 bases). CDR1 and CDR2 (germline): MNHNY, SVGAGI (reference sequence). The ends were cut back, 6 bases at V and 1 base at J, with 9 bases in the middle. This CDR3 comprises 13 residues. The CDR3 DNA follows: TGTGCCAGCAGCCAAACAGGGAACACTGAAGCTTTCTTT. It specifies CASSQTGNTEAFF.

CDR3 nucleotides: TGTGCCAGCAGCCCCAGGAGCTCCTATAATTCACCCCTCCACTTT. Protein product: CASSPRSSYNSPLHF. This chain joins TRBV6-1 and TRBJ1-6; D unresolved. Looked up from germline, CDR1 is MNHNS and CDR2 is SASEGT. V lost 6 bases and J lost 0, with 9 bases in between. CDR3 length: 15 residues.

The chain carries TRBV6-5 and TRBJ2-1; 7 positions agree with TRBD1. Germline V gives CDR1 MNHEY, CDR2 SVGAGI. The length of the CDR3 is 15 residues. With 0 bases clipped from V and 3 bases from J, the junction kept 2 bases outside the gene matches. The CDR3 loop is CASSYSRQGYNEQFF. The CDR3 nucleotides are TGTGCCAGCAGTTACTCGAGACAGGGCTACAATGAGCAGTTCTTC.

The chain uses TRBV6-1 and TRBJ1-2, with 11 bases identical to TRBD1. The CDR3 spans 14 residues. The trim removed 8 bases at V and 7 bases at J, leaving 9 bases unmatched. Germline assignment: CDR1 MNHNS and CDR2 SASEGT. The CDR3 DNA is TGTGCCAGCTGTGTGGGGACAGGGGGGATTGGCTACACCTTC. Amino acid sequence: CASCVGTGGIGYTF.